The 27 T cell receptor beta chains below come from one sample, sequenced in a study of OX40 agonist ivuxolimab in advanced cancers. TCRdb's table, derived via immunoSEQ multiplex PCR, lists solely in-frame clones and lacks some. The table has 100,000 or so clones, under 90% seen once. The source material was CD4+ or CD8+ T cells sorted from blood, sampled in a trial of the OX40 agonist ivuxolimab. These receptors were collected from an adult with an advanced solid tumor such as melanoma, head and neck, liver or kidney cancer.

This chain links TRBV28 with TRBJ1-3, with 11 bases that match TRBD1. The V gene end was trimmed by 7 bases and the J gene end by 4 bases; junction bases not matched to a gene: 9. The CDR3 is 16 residues long. Germline V gene sequence: CDR1 MDHEN, CDR2 SYDVKM. As DNA, the CDR3 is TGTGCCAGCATTCCCGGGACAGGGGGTCGGGGAAACACCATATATTTT. This codes for CASIPGTGGRGNTIYF.

The genes are TRBV18 and TRBJ1-1; D might be TRBD1 (6 bases). V shed 2 bases and J shed 4 bases, with 11 bases lying between them. This CDR3 region has 14 residues. The V gene's germline CDR1 is KGHSH and CDR2 LQKENI. CDR3 nucleotide sequence: TGTGCCAGCTCACCAAGGGGGTTCGGCACTGAAGCTTTCTTT. It encodes CASSPRGFGTEAFF.

V is TRBV19 and J is TRBJ1-4; D is undetermined. Germline values: CDR1 LNHDA, CDR2 SQIVND (reference sequence). This CDR3 has 14 residues. Trimming pared 6 bases from V and 0 bases from J, leaving 8 bases between. The CDR3 sequence: CASRGRATNEKLFF. The CDR3 DNA sequence: TGTGCCAGTAGGGGGAGAGCAACTAATGAAAAACTGTTTTTT.

The rearrangement joins TRBV2 to TRBJ2-7, with a possible D match to TRBD2 (6 bases). This CDR3 is 14 amino acids long. Trimming took off 7 bases at V and 3 bases at J, with 16 bases between the two ends. CDR1 is SNHLY, CDR2 FYNNEI, per germline. CDR3 protein: CASIESGLNYEQYF. DNA of the CDR3: TGTGCCAGCATTGAGTCAGGACTAAACTACGAGCAGTACTTC.

This clone was detected a few times. The chain combines TRBV4-1 with TRBJ2-7; 13 positions match TRBD2. CDR1 and CDR2 (germline): MGHRA, YSYEKL. This CDR3 has 16 amino acids. After removal of 3 bases from V and 2 bases from J, the junction contained 4 bases not matched to a gene. The CDR3, as DNA: TGCGCCAGCAGCCAGGCGGGGACTAGCGGGACCTACGAGCAGTACTTC. Encoded protein: CASSQAGTSGTYEQYF.

This chain uses TRBV5-1 with TRBJ2-2; D call uncertain. Germline V CDR1 and CDR2: SGHRS, YFSETQ. This CDR3 spans 12 amino acids. V dropped 3 bases and J dropped 5 bases, with 5 bases sitting between them. The CDR3 region is CASSWGTGELFF. The CDR3 region has the DNA TGCGCCAGCAGCTGGGGAACCGGGGAGCTGTTTTTT.

This rearrangement joins TRBV14 to TRBJ2-1; 8 nucleotides line up with TRBD2. The germline V gene has CDR1 SGHDN and CDR2 FVKESK. The V gene end was trimmed by 4 bases and the J gene end by 4 bases; junction bases not matched to a gene: 6. The CDR3 length is 15 residues. The CDR3: CASSPGLVGYNEQFF. The DNA for the CDR3 is TGTGCCAGCAGCCCGGGACTAGTGGGATACAATGAGCAGTTCTTC.

Details on this clone: The identical CDR3 is also encoded by other nucleotide sequences in the sample. The chain joins TRBV5-1 to TRBJ1-4, with TRBD1 matching 10 bases. Per germline, CDR1 SGHRS and CDR2 YFSETQ. V shed 0 bases and J 7 bases; nucleotides not matched to a gene: 3. The CDR3 runs to 15 residues. CDR3 in DNA: TGCGCCAGCAGCTTGGGGGACAGGGGTCCTGAAAAACTGTTTTTT. Translating it yields CASSLGDRGPEKLFF.

This clone was seen only a few times. The chain recombines TRBV9 with TRBJ2-2; the D gene is possibly TRBD1 (6 bases). Trimming removed 4 bases from V and 1 base from J, with 14 bases in between. Germline loops: CDR1 SGDLS, CDR2 YYNGEE. CDR3 size: 16 residues. This chain's CDR3 is CASSKRGQMNTGELFF. The DNA of the CDR3 is TGTGCCAGCAGCAAACGTGGACAGATGAACACCGGGGAGCTGTTTTTT.

The J gene is TRBJ1-1, the V gene TRBV2; no reliable D call. V dropped 6 bases and J dropped 4 bases, with 15 bases sitting between them. The CDR3 totals 14 residues. Germline CDR1 and CDR2: SNHLY and FYNNEI. DNA of the CDR3: TGTGCCAGCAGCCCAAGACGGGTGAGCACTGAAGCTTTCTTT. It translates to CASSPRRVSTEAFF.

This chain links TRBV15 with TRBJ2-1; 11 bases match TRBD2. CDR3 length equals 15 residues. The germline gives CDR1 LNHNV, CDR2 YYDKDF (reference sequence). With 7 bases clipped from V and 9 bases from J, the junction kept 11 bases outside the gene matches. The DNA for the CDR3 is TGTGCCACCACCTCGACTAGCGGGATGGAGGGTGAGCAGTTCTTC. Amino acids: CATTSTSGMEGEQFF.

The CDR3 DNA follows: TGTGCCAGCAGTTTAAATAATTCACCCCTCCACTTT. Encoded protein: CASSLNNSPLHF. The V gene is TRBV6-5, the J gene TRBJ1-6; D not certain. CDR3 size: 12 residues. Trimming shortened V by 4 bases and J by 5 bases, and 3 bases separated the two germline ends. Looked up from germline, CDR1 is MNHEY and CDR2 is SVGAGI.

This chain uses TRBV6-5 with TRBJ2-5, with TRBD1 matching 11 bases. The CDR3 covers 16 residues. Looked up from germline, CDR1 is MNHEY and CDR2 is SVGAGI. The ends lost 0 bases at V and 5 bases at J; junction bases unmatched: 5. The CDR3 loop reads CASSYSIGTGGETQYF. The CDR3 DNA sequence: TGTGCCAGCAGTTACTCGATCGGGACAGGGGGTGAGACCCAGTACTTC.

The V and J genes are TRBV4-2 and TRBJ1-2; no clear D. The CDR3 has 13 amino acids. The V and J ends lost 1 base and 3 bases respectively, with 6 bases between them. Germline V gene data show CDR1 as LGHNA and CDR2 as YNFKEQ. The CDR3 DNA is TGTGCCAGCAGCCAAGGGGAGGACTATGGCTACACCTTC. As protein: CASSQGEDYGYTF.

V gene TRBV11-2 combines with J gene TRBJ2-3; 8 bases line up with TRBD2. Germline loops: CDR1 SGHAT, CDR2 FQNNGV. V was pared by 0 bases and J by 3 bases, with 8 bases of the junction left unmatched. CDR3 length equals 17 residues. This CDR3 is CASSLDVAGPPTDTQYF. The DNA of the CDR3 is TGTGCCAGCAGCTTAGATGTAGCGGGGCCTCCAACAGATACGCAGTATTTT.

The V call is TRBV6-1, the J call TRBJ1-5, with D unresolved. Trimming shortened V by 5 bases and J by 2 bases, and 10 bases separated the two germline ends. The CDR3 runs to 14 residues. Germline V lookup: CDR1 MNHNS, CDR2 SASEGT. CDR3 in DNA: TGTGCCAGCAGTCGTTCCGGGGGCAATCAGCCCCAGCATTTT. This translates into CASSRSGGNQPQHF.

The rearrangement joins TRBV11-1 to TRBJ2-5, with D hard to call. Trimming shortened V by 8 bases and J by 2 bases, and 12 bases separated the two germline ends. There are 13 residues in the CDR3. Looked up from germline, CDR1 is SGHAT and CDR2 is FQDESV (reference sequence). The CDR3 nucleotides read TGTGCCAGCTCGGCTCTCCTACAAGAGACCCAGTACTTC. This gives the protein CASSALLQETQYF.

This clone came up once. This chain links TRBV19 with TRBJ2-2; either TRBD1 or TRBD2 may fit D (7 bases each). Deletions cut 6 bases from V and 1 base from J, with 24 bases between. This CDR3 region has 19 residues. In germline, CDR1 is LNHDA, CDR2 SQIVND (reference sequence). In nucleotides, the CDR3 is TGTGCCAGTAGAAGCTGGGACAGATCCAAGCGGGAGAACACCGGGGAGCTGTTTTTT. This codes for CASRSWDRSKRENTGELFF.

The CDR3 nucleotides read TGTGCCAGCAGCTTTCTCGACTTGTATGGCTACACCTTC. It yields the protein CASSFLDLYGYTF. V usage is TRBV7-8 and J usage is TRBJ1-2; D unresolved. CDR3 length equals 13 residues. Germline V gene sequence: CDR1 SGHVS, CDR2 FQNEAQ. Trimming shortened V by 3 bases and J by 5 bases, and 10 bases separated the two germline ends.

The rearrangement uses TRBV6-6 and TRBJ1-1; D is undetermined. CDR1 MNHNY and CDR2 SVGAGI come from the germline V gene (reference sequence). The V gene lost 5 bases and the J gene lost 4 bases, with 5 bases spanning the gap. The CDR3 sequence is 11 residues long. The CDR3 protein is CASSKGTEAFF. CDR3 DNA: TGTGCCAGCAGTAAAGGCACTGAAGCTTTCTTT.

The J gene is TRBJ2-7, the V gene TRBV5-1, with TRBD1 matching 8 bases. Germline CDR1 and CDR2: SGHRS and YFSETQ. V dropped 4 bases and J dropped 1; count of bases not matched to a gene: 4. This CDR3 is 14 amino acids long. CDR3 residues: CASSPTGGSYEQYF. In DNA form, the CDR3 reads TGCGCCAGCAGCCCAACAGGGGGATCCTACGAGCAGTACTTC.

On this clone: Sequence at one end of the junction differs from germline and may be a read error. The V and J genes are TRBV6-1 and TRBJ1-2, with D perhaps TRBD1 (5 bases). The CDR3 totals 13 residues. Germline CDR1 is MNHNS and CDR2 is SASEGT. CDR3 protein: CVSSVRVNYGYTF. As DNA, the CDR3 is TGTGTCAGCAGTGTCAGGGTTAACTATGGCTACACCTTC.

This clone showed up just once. The chain combines TRBV2 with TRBJ2-7; 7 nucleotides align to TRBD2. CDR1 and CDR2 (germline): SNHLY, FYNNEI. Trimming removed 6 bases from V and 2 bases from J; junction bases left unmatched: 7. The CDR3 runs 14 residues. For the CDR3, the DNA is TGTGCCAGCAGGACCACCGCGGGAGCCTACGAGCAGTACTTC. Protein sequence: CASRTTAGAYEQYF.

The chain carries TRBV4-1 and TRBJ2-7, with 9 bases that match TRBD2. With 1 base clipped from V and 2 bases from J, the junction kept 9 bases outside the gene matches. Per the germline V gene, CDR1 is MGHRA and CDR2 is YSYEKL. This CDR3 is 17 amino acids long. CDR3 bases: TGCGCCAGCAGCCAAGGGGGAGCGGGAGGCTACCCCTACGAGCAGTACTTC. Translating it yields CASSQGGAGGYPYEQYF.

DNA of the CDR3: TGTGCCAGCAGCACCTGGACTAGCAGCACAGATACGCAGTATTTT. Its translation is CASSTWTSSTDTQYF. The V gene is TRBV11-2, the J gene TRBJ2-3, with 8 bases matching TRBD2. The germline V gene encodes CDR1 SGHAT and CDR2 FQNNGV. The CDR3 contains 15 residues. The ends lost 5 bases at V and 0 bases at J; junction bases unmatched: 4.

The CDR3 nucleotides read TGCGCCAGCAGCTTGTATGGCGGAGCCGGGGAGCTGTTTTTT. It codes for CASSLYGGAGELFF. This rearrangement joins TRBV5-1 to TRBJ2-2; D is undetermined. Germline CDR1 is SGHRS and CDR2 is YFSETQ. V dropped 1 base and J dropped 6 bases, with 10 bases sitting between them. There are 14 residues in the CDR3.

The chain joins TRBV18 to TRBJ2-7; tentative D call: TRBD1 (5 bases). Trimming left V 2 bases short and J 1 base short, with 12 bases between. Germline CDR1 is KGHSH and CDR2 is LQKENI. The CDR3 has 15 amino acids. The CDR3 reads CASSPAGKESYEQYF. The CDR3, as DNA: TGTGCCAGCTCACCAGCAGGGAAGGAATCCTACGAGCAGTACTTC.